The 3 T cell receptor beta chains in this list originate from one sample, sequenced in a study of shared clonotypes between healthy human individuals. TCRdb's table, derived via immunoSEQ multiplex PCR, lists solely in-frame clones and lacks some. This sample carries 2 million to 2.5 million clones, approximately 94% of them seen once, and the ten largest clones take roughly 0.13%. Specimen: naive CD4+ T cells sorted from blood. Noted subset: CD45RA+ positively selected. All receptors derive from a man aged 18 to 35 in good health.

V usage is TRBV9 and J usage is TRBJ2-5; tentative D call: TRBD2 (6 bases). CDR3 length: 13 amino acids. Deletions cut 4 bases from V and 5 bases from J, with 12 bases between. The germline CDR1 and CDR2 sequences are SGDLS and YYNGEE. The CDR3 loop is CASSPTGRETQYF. CDR3 DNA sequence: TGTGCCAGCAGCCCCACGGGGAGGGAGACCCAGTACTTC.

The rearrangement uses TRBV10-3 and TRBJ1-6; D not certain. This CDR3 region has 13 residues. Looked up from germline, CDR1 is ENHRY and CDR2 is SYGVKD. V was pared by 7 bases and J by 8 bases, with 12 bases between. The CDR3 region has the DNA TGTGCCATCAAGACCAACGAGGATTCACCCCTCCACTTT. This codes for CAIKTNEDSPLHF.

The J gene is TRBJ2-7, the V gene TRBV4-1, with D possibly TRBD1 on 5 matching bases. V shed 1 base and J shed 0 bases, with 10 bases lying between them. The CDR3 runs 15 residues. Germline values: CDR1 MGHRA, CDR2 YSYEKL. The DNA for the CDR3 is TGCGCCAGCAGCCAAGTAACAGGTTCCTCCTACGAGCAGTACTTC. This sequence encodes CASSQVTGSSYEQYF.